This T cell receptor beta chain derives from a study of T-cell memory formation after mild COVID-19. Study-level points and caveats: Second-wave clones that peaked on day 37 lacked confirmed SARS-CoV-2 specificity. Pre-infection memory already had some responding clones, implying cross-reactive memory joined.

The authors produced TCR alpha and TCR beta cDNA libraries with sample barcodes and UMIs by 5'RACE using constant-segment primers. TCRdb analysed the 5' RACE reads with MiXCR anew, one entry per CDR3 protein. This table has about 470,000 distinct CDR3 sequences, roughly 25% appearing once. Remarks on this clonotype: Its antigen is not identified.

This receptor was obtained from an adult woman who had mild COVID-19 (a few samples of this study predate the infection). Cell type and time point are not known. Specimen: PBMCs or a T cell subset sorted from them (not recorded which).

The chain's CDR3 is CASSQSGETQYF. CDR3 coding DNA: TGTGCCAGCAGCCAATCGGGGGAGACCCAGTACTTC. The chain carries TRBV16 and TRBJ2-5; D unclear. Germline CDR1 and CDR2: KGHSY and FQNENV. The CDR3 has 12 residues. Deletions cut 0 bases from V and 5 bases from J, with 4 bases between.